Listed here are 21 T cell receptor beta chains from one sample, sequenced in a study of cytomegalovirus exposure and HLA in healthy donors (dated by TCRdb to about 2017). Library construction relied on the immunoSEQ multiplex PCR assay. For the multiplex PCR, a mixture combining 60 forward primers for TCR Vbeta segments and 13 reverse primers for TCR Jbeta segments was used. TCRdb limited this immuneACCESS table to in-frame rearrangements with V and J called. A share of clones is missing; checked studies link under half to unresolved V genes, and the rest is unexplained. The sample table lists over 100,000 clones, roughly three quarters of them with a count of one. The ten largest account for 1.1% to 1.5% of the sample. Sequenced input: PBMCs. The receptors derive from a woman in her forties in good health and CMV-seronegative.

V gene TRBV29-1 combines with J gene TRBJ1-1; 7 bases agree with TRBD1. The germline V gene has CDR1 SQVTM and CDR2 ANQGSEA. V trimming: 5 bases; J trimming: 0 bases; junction bases outside the gene matches: 3. The CDR3 has 13 amino acids. CDR3 sequence: CSVLTGLNTEAFF. Here the CDR3 DNA reads TGCAGCGTTTTGACAGGGCTGAACACTGAAGCTTTCTTT.

For this clone: With a much larger clone just one base away, this may be a read error. Additional DNA sequences in this sample encode the identical CDR3. V usage is TRBV2 and J usage is TRBJ2-3; no clear D gene. Germline V CDR1 and CDR2: SNHLY, FYNNEI. V was shortened by 4 bases and J by 0 bases, with 2 bases between the two germline ends. The CDR3 runs to 12 residues. CDR3 DNA sequence: TGTGCCAGCAGTGCTAGCACAGATACGCAGTATTTT. Translation: CASSASTDTQYF.

The rearrangement links TRBV2 to TRBJ2-3; 8 bases are shared with TRBD2. This CDR3 contains 16 residues. Looked up from germline, CDR1 is SNHLY and CDR2 is FYNNEI. V lost 3 bases and J lost 1; bases outside the gene matches: 6. The chain's CDR3 is CASSDITGGGTDTQYF. Written as DNA, the CDR3 is TGTGCCAGCAGTGACATCACCGGGGGGGGCACAGATACGCAGTATTTT.

CDR3 nucleotides: TGCGCCAGCAGCTTGGACCCACCGAGATTCTACGAGCAGTACTTC. Translated, it gives CASSLDPPRFYEQYF. This chain uses TRBV5-1 with TRBJ2-7; D not certain. The CDR3 runs to 15 residues. V lost 0 bases to trimming and J lost 3 bases, with 13 bases between them. Germline assignment: CDR1 SGHRS and CDR2 YFSETQ. Based on the CDR3 plus reference TRBV5-1 and TRBJ2-7, the full variable domain is KAGVTQTPRYLIKTRGQQVTLSCSPISGHRSVSWYQQTPGQGLQFLFEYFSETQRNKGNFPGRFSGRQFSNSRSEMNVSTLELGDSALYLCASSLDPPRFYEQYFGPGTRLTVT.

The rearrangement joins TRBV5-8 to TRBJ1-5; no reliable D call. The V gene lost 5 bases and the J gene lost 10 bases, with 10 bases spanning the gap. CDR1 and CDR2 from the germline V gene are SGHTS and YDEGEE. The CDR3 totals 11 residues. This CDR3 reads CASRYDIPQHF. The CDR3 coding sequence is TGTGCCAGCAGATATGACATTCCCCAGCATTTT.

This chain uses TRBV29-1 with TRBJ1-2; 7 bases line up with TRBD1. This CDR3 contains 11 residues. Trimming took 6 bases from V and 8 from J; bases not matched to a gene: 6. CDR1 and CDR2 (germline): SQVTM, ANQGSEA. For the CDR3, the DNA is TGCAGCGTCGGCGGAGGGGGCGGCTACACCTTC. Translation: CSVGGGGGYTF.

The rearrangement joins TRBV6-6 to TRBJ2-5; TRBD1 might be the D (6 bases). Trimming removed 4 bases at V and 3 bases at J, with 18 bases between. The CDR3 sequence is 16 residues long. Germline V gene lookup returns CDR1 MNHNY and CDR2 SVGAGI (reference sequence). CDR3 protein: CASSSEPRDTKETQYF. The CDR3, as DNA: TGTGCCAGCAGTTCGGAACCCCGGGACACTAAAGAGACCCAGTACTTC.

As regards this clone: The junction departs from the called germline gene at one end, perhaps through a read error. Other nucleotide sequences from this sample produce the same CDR3. The rearrangement joins TRBV27 to TRBJ1-2; no reliable D call. The CDR3 sequence is 14 residues long. CDR1 is MNHEY, CDR2 SMNVEV, per germline (reference sequence). Here the CDR3 DNA reads TGTGCCAGCAGTTTATTAGGACTCGCGGATGGTTACACCTTC. Its translation: CASSLLGLADGYTF.

This chain connects TRBV27 to TRBJ2-3; a weak D match, TRBD1 (7 bases). Germline CDR1 is MNHEY and CDR2 is SMNVEV (reference sequence). This CDR3 spans 14 amino acids. V lost 2 bases, J lost 5 bases, and 11 bases lay in between. DNA for the CDR3: TGTGCCAGCAGTTTAAGGAGGGGGCTAGATACGCAGTATTTT. Translation: CASSLRRGLDTQYF.

The table lists this clone with a count of one. This chain uses TRBV6-1 with TRBJ2-2; TRBD1 agrees at 7 bases. The V gene's germline CDR1 is MNHNS and CDR2 SASEGT. This CDR3 comprises 14 residues. Germline trimming cut 6 bases from V and 2 bases from J; bases unmatched to any gene: 3. CDR3 loop: CASRGQTNTGELFF. CDR3 bases: TGTGCCAGCAGGGGACAGACCAACACCGGGGAGCTGTTTTTT.

V is TRBV2 and J is TRBJ2-2; a weak D match, TRBD1 (5 bases). The V end was cut by 6 bases, the J end by 0 bases, with 11 bases between. There are 15 residues in the CDR3. The germline V gene encodes CDR1 SNHLY and CDR2 FYNNEI. The CDR3 loop is CASRRQIANTGELFF. For the CDR3, the DNA is TGTGCCAGCAGGCGACAGATAGCGAACACCGGGGAGCTGTTTTTT.

CDR3 region: CASVFPGQGIKAFF. In nucleotides, the CDR3 is TGTGCCAGCGTATTTCCGGGACAGGGTATCAAAGCTTTCTTT. The J gene is TRBJ1-1, the V gene TRBV28; 9 bases are shared with TRBD1. The CDR3 sequence is 14 residues long. J was trimmed by 9 bases and V by 8 bases; bases with no gene match: 13. Germline V lookup: CDR1 MDHEN, CDR2 SYDVKM.

The chain is built from TRBV7-9 and TRBJ2-3; TRBD2 agrees at 14 bases. CDR1 SEHNR and CDR2 FQNEAQ come from the germline V gene (reference sequence). The length of the CDR3 is 18 residues. V shed 3 bases and J 1 base; nucleotides not matched to a gene: 6. The CDR3: CASSFAPGLAGGTDTQYF. The CDR3 region has the DNA TGTGCCAGCAGCTTTGCGCCGGGACTAGCGGGGGGCACAGATACGCAGTATTTT.

This chain joins TRBV9 and TRBJ2-2; 9 nucleotides match TRBD2. The CDR3 has 19 amino acids. The germline V gene encodes CDR1 SGDLS and CDR2 YYNGEE. V dropped 0 bases and J dropped 0; count of bases not matched to a gene: 9. The CDR3 nucleotides are TGTGCCAGCAGCGTAGCGATTAGCGGGGGCCGACCGAACACCGGGGAGCTGTTTTTT. It codes for CASSVAISGGRPNTGELFF. Based on the CDR3 plus reference TRBV9 and TRBJ2-2, the full variable domain is DSGVTQTPKHLITATGQRVTLRCSPRSGDLSVYWYQQSLDQGLQFLIQYYNGEERAKGNILERFSAQQFPDLHSELNLSSLELGDSALYFCASSVAISGGRPNTGELFFGEGSRLTVL.

J is TRBJ2-5 and V is TRBV10-3; the D gene is possibly TRBD2 (6 bases). The CDR3 loop spans 14 amino acids. In germline, CDR1 is ENHRY, CDR2 SYGVKD. V lost 4 bases and J lost 5, with 14 bases in between. The CDR3 DNA is TGTGCCATCAGTGGCGGGATCTCAGGGGAGACCCAGTACTTC. This gives the protein CAISGGISGETQYF.

The rearrangement uses TRBV7-3 and TRBJ2-1; D possibly corresponds to TRBD2 (5 bases). Trimming pared 5 bases from V and 1 base from J, leaving 12 bases between. The CDR3 length is 15 residues. Germline CDR1 reads SGHTA; CDR2 reads FQGTGA. CDR3 coding DNA: TGTGCCAGCAGCCTAAATAGCGTGTCCTACAATGAGCAGTTCTTC. This sequence encodes CASSLNSVSYNEQFF.

The CDR3 is CASSDTGSSYNSPLHF. Here the CDR3 DNA reads TGCGCCAGCAGCGACACAGGGAGCTCCTATAATTCACCCCTCCACTTT. The chain combines TRBV5-1 with TRBJ1-6; possible D gene TRBD1, 6 bases. Germline V gene sequence: CDR1 SGHRS, CDR2 YFSETQ. CDR3 length: 16 amino acids. Trimming pared 4 bases from V and 0 bases from J, leaving 11 bases between. Supplemented by reference TRBV5-1 and TRBJ1-6, the full variable domain reads KAGVTQTPRYLIKTRGQQVTLSCSPISGHRSVSWYQQTPGQGLQFLFEYFSETQRNKGNFPGRFSGRQFSNSRSEMNVSTLELGDSALYLCASSDTGSSYNSPLHFGNGTRLTVT.

The sample holds one count of this clone. The rearrangement joins TRBV15 to TRBJ2-3, with D unclear. This CDR3 is built from 13 residues. Germline CDR1 reads LNHNV; CDR2 reads YYDKDF (reference sequence). Trimming took off 0 bases at V and 8 bases at J, with 9 bases between the two ends. The CDR3 DNA reads TGTGCCACCAGCAGAGATCTGAGTCGTACGCAGTATTTT. The encoded protein is CATSRDLSRTQYF.

This clone has just a few counts. The rearrangement links TRBV19 to TRBJ1-5; 10 bases align to TRBD1. CDR1 is LNHDA, CDR2 SQIVND, per germline (reference sequence). This CDR3 has 15 amino acids. Losses at the gene ends were 10 bases for V and 6 bases for J; bases not matched to a gene: 12. The DNA for the CDR3 is TGTGCCACCGCTCCGGACAGGGGGGCGGCTCAGCCCCAGCATTTT. This translates into CATAPDRGAAQPQHF.

This clone has more than one count but fewer than ten. The chain carries TRBV5-4 and TRBJ1-2; the match to TRBD1 covers 10 bases. V shed 10 bases and J 3 bases; nucleotides not matched to a gene: 3. Germline assignment: CDR1 SGHNT and CDR2 YYREEE (reference sequence). The CDR3 sequence is 12 residues long. This CDR3 is CAWGTGDYGYTF. CDR3 in DNA: TGTGCCTGGGGGACAGGGGACTATGGCTACACCTTC.

J is TRBJ2-1 and V is TRBV19, with 13 bases fitting TRBD2. CDR3 size: 16 residues. The V gene end was trimmed by 2 bases and the J gene end by 7 bases; junction bases not matched to a gene: 5. The germline gives CDR1 LNHDA, CDR2 SQIVND (reference sequence). The CDR3 DNA follows: TGTGCCAGTAGTATATATACTAGCGGGGGGGGGAATGAGCAGTTCTTC. Its translation is CASSIYTSGGGNEQFF.